This T cell receptor (beta chain) was identified in a study of cytomegalovirus exposure and HLA in healthy donors. Produced via immunoSEQ multiplex PCR; TCRdb's table is partial and in-frame only. The data contain about 130,000 clones, around nine tenths of them singletons. The CDR3 consists of 16 residues. V was pared by 0 bases and J by 7 bases, with 6 bases of the junction left unmatched. The germline V gene has CDR1 KGHSH and CDR2 LQKENI. The sequence derives from a woman under 30 in good health and CMV-seronegative. The chain joins TRBV18 to TRBJ2-1; 10 nucleotides agree with TRBD2. Sequenced material: PBMCs. The CDR3 reads CASSPPPSGSMNEQFF. In nucleotides, the CDR3 is TGTGCCAGCTCACCACCCCCTAGCGGGAGTATGAATGAGCAGTTCTTC.